What follows are 30 T cell receptor beta chains derived from one specimen sequenced in a study of shared clonotypes between healthy human individuals. Using immunoSEQ multiplex PCR, the repertoire was profiled, and TCRdb retains in-frame clones only, with some absent. Counted here are around 1.9 million clones, approximately 94% occurring once; the ten biggest clones make up 1.5% to 2%. CD45RO-negative, CCR7-selected cells formed the naive CD8 fraction, which excluded terminally differentiated effector memory CD45RA+ cells. The sequenced sample was naive CD8+ T cells from PBMCs. The receptors were sampled from a man aged 18 to 30 in good health. Some clones in this sample may be carry-over from other donors' samples.

This clone showed up just once. The V gene is TRBV11-2, the J gene TRBJ2-7; 8 nucleotides match TRBD2. CDR1 and CDR2 (germline): SGHAT, FQNNGV. The trim removed 5 bases at V and 2 bases at J, leaving 11 bases unmatched. This CDR3 contains 16 residues. CDR3 DNA: TGTGCCAGCAGCGGGGGACCAGCGGGGGACACCTACGAGCAGTACTTC. Translating gives CASSGGPAGDTYEQYF.

As for this clone: The sample carries other DNA sequences with the same CDR3. The chain joins TRBV6-5 to TRBJ2-3; D possibly corresponds to TRBD2 (5 bases). Germline CDR1 and CDR2: MNHEY and SVGAGI. The length of the CDR3 is 14 residues. V shed 0 bases and J shed 3 bases, with 7 bases lying between them. CDR3 DNA sequence: TGTGCCAGCAGTTACTCGACGGGGACAGATACGCAGTATTTT. It encodes CASSYSTGTDTQYF.

V gene TRBV28 combines with J gene TRBJ2-2; D gene unclear. The length of the CDR3 is 14 residues. Between the trimmed V and J ends, which lost 3 bases and 2 bases, there was a span of 7 bases. Germline V gene lookup returns CDR1 MDHEN and CDR2 SYDVKM. The CDR3, as DNA: TGTGCCAGCAGTTTCCTCGATAACACCGGGGAGCTGTTTTTT. Translated: CASSFLDNTGELFF. Full variable domain (missing parts from reference TRBV28 and TRBJ2-2): DVKVTQSSRYLVKRTGEKVFLECVQDMDHENMFWYRQDPGLGLRLIYFSYDVKMKEKGDIPEGYSVSREKKERFSLILESASTNQTSMYLCASSFLDNTGELFFGEGSRLTVL.

The V gene is TRBV18, the J gene TRBJ2-2, with 11 positions matching TRBD1. The CDR3 totals 15 residues. Germline loops: CDR1 KGHSH, CDR2 LQKENI. V shed 4 bases and J 4 bases; nucleotides not matched to a gene: 2. The DNA of the CDR3 is TGTGCCAGCTCACTGGACAGGGGGCGCACCGGGGAGCTGTTTTTT. Protein: CASSLDRGRTGELFF.

V usage is TRBV4-3 and J usage is TRBJ2-2; D gene unclear. V shed 4 bases and J shed 2 bases, with 14 bases lying between them. This CDR3 contains 16 residues. The V gene's germline CDR1 is LGHNA and CDR2 YSLEER. CDR3 sequence (DNA): TGCGCCAGCAGCCCCCAGGAGAACTACAACACCGGGGAGCTGTTTTTT. Its translation: CASSPQENYNTGELFF.

The CDR3 loop reads CARRPTGGGNTEAFF. DNA of the CDR3: TGTGCCAGAAGGCCCACAGGGGGCGGAAACACTGAAGCTTTCTTT. The chain uses TRBV5-3 and TRBJ1-1, with 9 bases identical to TRBD1. TRBV5-3 is an open reading frame whose function is uncertain. J was trimmed by 2 bases and V by 5 bases; bases with no gene match: 7. This CDR3 has 15 amino acids.

V usage is TRBV7-8 and J usage is TRBJ2-1, with D unresolved. The V gene's germline CDR1 is SGHVS and CDR2 FQNEAQ. V was trimmed by 5 bases and J by 8 bases, leaving 16 bases between them. The CDR3 sequence is 14 residues long. The chain's CDR3 is CASSPSPEGHEQFF. The CDR3 bases are TGTGCCAGCAGCCCTTCCCCGGAAGGGCATGAGCAGTTCTTC.

The gene calls are TRBV28 and TRBJ2-7; TRBD1 is a possible D gene (5 bases). Trimming left V 4 bases short and J 3 bases short, with 13 bases between. Germline values: CDR1 MDHEN, CDR2 SYDVKM. The CDR3 covers 14 residues. The CDR3 nucleotides read TGTGCCAGCAGTTCCCTGGGGCGGTACTACGAGCAGTACTTC. Protein product: CASSSLGRYYEQYF.

V usage is TRBV7-9 and J usage is TRBJ2-4; tentatively, D is TRBD1 (6 bases). This CDR3 region has 14 residues. CDR1 is SEHNR, CDR2 FQNEAQ, per germline (reference sequence). V lost 3 bases and J 1 base, leaving 7 bases between the germline ends. The CDR3, as DNA: TGTGCCAGCAGCTTCACAGGGGCCAAAAACATTCAGTACTTC. Translated: CASSFTGAKNIQYF.

The chain carries TRBV5-6 and TRBJ2-7; D is unresolved. Germline assignment: CDR1 SGHDT and CDR2 YYEEEE. The CDR3 runs 14 residues. Trimming left V 0 bases short and J 2 bases short, with 9 bases between. The CDR3 nucleotides read TGTGCCAGCAGCTTGGTTATAAGTACCTACGAGCAGTACTTC. Translating it yields CASSLVISTYEQYF.

The chain employs TRBV7-9 and TRBJ2-5, with unresolved D. The J call is uncertain, as TRBJ2-7 better fits the DNA end. Looked up from germline, CDR1 is SEHNR and CDR2 is FQNEAQ (reference sequence). The CDR3 totals 15 residues. The CDR3 region is CASSPPIDGRYEQYF. As DNA, the CDR3 is TGTGCCAGCAGCCCCCCAATAGACGGTCGCTACGAGCAGTACTTC.

This clone was seen once. V usage is TRBV6-5 and J usage is TRBJ2-7; TRBD2 matches 9 bases. CDR3 length: 14 amino acids. Germline values: CDR1 MNHEY, CDR2 SVGAGI. The J segment lost 5 bases and the V segment lost 6 bases, leaving 8 bases of the junction unmatched. The CDR3 coding sequence is TGTGCCAGCAGCCATAGCGGGAGTGGGGACGAGCAGTACTTC. Amino acid sequence: CASSHSGSGDEQYF.

V is TRBV14 and J is TRBJ2-7, with 7 bases lining up with TRBD1. CDR3 size: 15 residues. V shed 3 bases and J 2 bases; nucleotides not matched to a gene: 7. Germline CDR1 reads SGHDN; CDR2 reads FVKESK. The CDR3 DNA reads as TGTGCCAGCAGCCACACGGGACAGACTACCTACGAGCAGTACTTC. Translated, it gives CASSHTGQTTYEQYF.

A single count supports this clone. This CDR3 reads CASSPDSVRQPQHF. The CDR3 DNA is TGTGCCAGCAGCCCCGACAGTGTCCGTCAGCCCCAGCATTTT. The rearrangement uses TRBV7-9 and TRBJ1-5; a possible D gene is TRBD1 (5 bases). The CDR3 has 14 amino acids. CDR1 is SEHNR, CDR2 FQNEAQ, per germline (reference sequence). With 5 bases removed from V and 6 bases from J, the gap between germline ends came to 14 bases.

V usage is TRBV15 and J usage is TRBJ1-1; D is uncertain. The V gene's germline CDR1 is LNHNV and CDR2 YYDKDF (reference sequence). Deletions cut 5 bases from V and 3 bases from J, with 7 bases between. The CDR3 length is 12 residues. The CDR3 loop reads CATSYTDTEAFF. CDR3 sequence (DNA): TGTGCCACCAGCTACACGGACACTGAAGCTTTCTTT.

The V and J genes are TRBV19 and TRBJ1-5; D gene unclear. Trimming took 1 base from V and 0 from J, leaving 7 bases between them. The CDR3 consists of 15 residues. Germline assignment: CDR1 LNHDA and CDR2 SQIVND (reference sequence). Here the CDR3 reads CASSIVDGSNQPQHF. CDR3 bases: TGTGCCAGTAGTATAGTAGACGGTAGCAATCAGCCCCAGCATTTT.

This rearrangement joins TRBV5-4 to TRBJ1-2; no clear D. V was shortened by 0 bases and J by 2 bases, with 11 bases between the two germline ends. The CDR3 totals 15 residues. Looked up from germline, CDR1 is SGHNT and CDR2 is YYREEE (reference sequence). The DNA of the CDR3 is TGTGCCAGCAGCTTGGTAGGTCCCGGGAACTATGGCTACACCTTC. It yields the protein CASSLVGPGNYGYTF.

V and J are TRBV2 and TRBJ2-1; 9 bases match TRBD2. The CDR3 extends over 18 amino acids. Trimming cost V 4 bases and J 4 bases; bases outside gene matches: 14. The V gene's germline CDR1 is SNHLY and CDR2 FYNNEI. The chain's CDR3 is CASSGAGGTSGYYNEQFF. The DNA of the CDR3 is TGTGCCAGCAGTGGGGCAGGGGGAACTAGCGGGTATTACAATGAGCAGTTCTTC.

CDR3 DNA sequence: TGTGCCAGCAGCCAAGATTACCCCCCCTACGAGCAGTACTTC. It translates to CASSQDYPPYEQYF. The chain couples TRBV14 to TRBJ2-7, with unresolved D. Germline-derived CDR1 and CDR2 are SGHDN and FVKESK. The CDR3 is made up of 14 amino acids. The V gene lost 0 bases and the J gene lost 2 bases, with 8 bases spanning the gap.

This chain uses TRBV30 with TRBJ2-1; D ambiguous. Germline values: CDR1 GTSNPN, CDR2 SVGIG (reference sequence). Trimming left V 0 bases short and J 6 bases short, with 6 bases between. The CDR3 is 12 amino acids. CDR3 sequence: CAWSVAPNEQFF. In DNA form, the CDR3 reads TGTGCCTGGAGTGTAGCCCCCAATGAGCAGTTCTTC.

The rearrangement links TRBV7-6 to TRBJ2-7, with TRBD2 as a possible D gene (5 bases). Trimming took off 1 base at V and 1 base at J, with 17 bases between the two ends. CDR3 length equals 17 residues. The germline gives CDR1 SGHVS, CDR2 FNYEAQ. The CDR3 sequence: CASSLGVEGRASYEQYF. CDR3 nucleotides: TGTGCCAGCAGCTTAGGGGTCGAGGGCCGGGCATCCTACGAGCAGTACTTC. The full variable domain, its missing parts supplied by reference TRBV7-6 and TRBJ2-7, is GAGVSQSPRYKVTKRGQDVALRCDPISGHVSLYWYRQALGQGPEFLTYFNYEAQQDKSGLPNDRFSAERPEGSISTLTIQRTEQRDSAMYRCASSLGVEGRASYEQYFGPGTRLTVT.

Here the CDR3 DNA reads TGTGCCAGCAGCTTATATTCCCGGAGGAGAGGGGAGACCCAGTACTTC. It encodes CASSLYSRRRGETQYF. The chain employs TRBV11-2 and TRBJ2-5; TRBD2 is a possible D gene (5 bases). The germline V gene has CDR1 SGHAT and CDR2 FQNNGV. V lost 2 bases to trimming and J lost 5 bases, with 18 bases between them. The CDR3 spans 16 residues.

The chain recombines TRBV20-1 with TRBJ2-3, with D unclear. The CDR3 length is 11 residues. V lost 6 bases to trimming and J lost 5 bases, with 9 bases between them. Germline CDR1 is DFQATT and CDR2 is SNEGSKA (reference sequence). The CDR3 here is CSALLEDTQYF. The DNA of the CDR3 is TGCAGTGCCTTGCTAGAAGATACGCAGTATTTT.

To note about this clone: This sample includes further DNA sequences coding for the same CDR3. The chain is built from TRBV5-1 and TRBJ1-1, with 7 bases identical to TRBD1. This CDR3 is built from 14 residues. Germline assignment: CDR1 SGHRS and CDR2 YFSETQ. V was clipped by 1 base and J by 2 bases; unmatched bases: 2. CDR3 sequence (DNA): TGCGCCAGCAGCTTGTACAGGGGAAACACTGAAGCTTTCTTT. Its protein is CASSLYRGNTEAFF.

This sequence joins TRBV7-8 and TRBJ1-2, with 7 bases matching TRBD1. V shed 0 bases and J 4 bases; nucleotides not matched to a gene: 8. This CDR3 comprises 16 residues. Germline V lookup: CDR1 SGHVS, CDR2 FQNEAQ. The CDR3 coding sequence is TGTGCCAGCAGCTTAGCTCTAGCCCAGGGGGGCTATGGCTACACCTTC. Translation: CASSLALAQGGYGYTF.

The chain couples TRBV4-1 to TRBJ1-1; a weak D match, TRBD1 (5 bases). Trimming took 0 bases from V and 7 from J, leaving 24 bases between them. The V gene's germline CDR1 is MGHRA and CDR2 YSYEKL. The CDR3 is 18 amino acids. The CDR3 bases are TGCGCCAGCAGCCAAGAAAAGGCGGACATAAAAACTAGAAATGAAGCTTTCTTT. Its protein product is CASSQEKADIKTRNEAFF.

The V call is TRBV6-5, the J call TRBJ2-2, with TRBD2 as a possible D gene (6 bases). This CDR3 is 15 amino acids long. Germline V gene sequence: CDR1 MNHEY, CDR2 SVGAGI. Trimming shortened V by 5 bases and J by 1 base, and 11 bases separated the two germline ends. The DNA for the CDR3 is TGTGCCAGCAGTGTCGGGAGTGAGAACACCGGGGAGCTGTTTTTT. This sequence encodes CASSVGSENTGELFF.

The chain recombines TRBV9 with TRBJ2-2, with a tentative D call TRBD1 (7 bases). Germline assignment: CDR1 SGDLS and CDR2 YYNGEE. The CDR3 is made up of 17 amino acids. The V end was cut by 3 bases, the J end by 2 bases, with 17 bases between. This chain's CDR3 is CASSDPRGTVNTGELFF. As DNA, the CDR3 is TGTGCCAGCAGCGACCCCCGGGGGACAGTAAACACCGGGGAGCTGTTTTTT.

This clone was observed a single time. The genes are TRBV11-2 and TRBJ2-7, with D perhaps assigned TRBD1 or TRBD2 (6 bases each). The germline V gene has CDR1 SGHAT and CDR2 FQNNGV. Between the trimmed V and J ends, which lost 8 bases and 3 bases, there was a span of 17 bases. There are 14 residues in the CDR3. The CDR3 nucleotides read TGTGCCAGCCAGCCAGAGGCGGGACACTACGAGCAGTACTTC. Translated, it gives CASQPEAGHYEQYF.

The chain links TRBV28 to TRBJ1-5; D is unclear. The germline V gene encodes CDR1 MDHEN and CDR2 SYDVKM. The CDR3 length is 15 residues. The V end lost 5 bases, the J end lost 5 bases, and 16 bases lay between the germline ends. DNA for the CDR3: TGTGCCAGCAGTCTCGGGCACATCCTCCATCAGCCCCAGCATTTT. It yields the protein CASSLGHILHQPQHF.